This T cell receptor (beta chain) was found in a study of vaccination and CD4 T cells after COVID-19. Oncomine TCR Beta short-read sequencing was applied to DNA from cultured CD4+ T cells. TCRdb redid the calling of the PCR reads with MiXCR, one entry per CDR3 protein. The sample carries about 18,000 distinct CDR3 sequences, roughly 55% recorded once. This clonotype has only a few counts. Its cognate antigen is unknown. Germline assignment: CDR1 MNHEY and CDR2 SMNVEV (reference sequence). The CDR3 covers 15 residues. J lost 4 bases, V lost 1 base, and 3 bases had no gene match. Sample treatment: roughly ten-day PBMC culture with coronavirus spike peptide pools or control peptides (ViraFEST assay).

Sequencing was performed on CD4+ T cells from blood, cultured in vitro, taken before SARS-CoV-2 vaccination. The chain has TRBV27 and TRBJ1-5, with 8 bases identical to TRBD1. The origin of this receptor is a human donor who had recovered from COVID-19. Here the CDR3 reads CASSLLQGVNQPQHF. The CDR3 DNA is TGTGCCAGCAGTTTATTACAGGGGGTGAATCAGCCCCAGCATTTT.